Here is one TCR beta chain with its context. This sample is drawn from a study of blood T cell repertoires in COVID-19. Study overall: Researchers got acute and convalescent COVID-19 samples from the United States, Italy and Spain. From T cells, B-cell-depleted T cells, or PBMCs came the material, which was cDNA or gDNA.

The germline gives CDR1 SNHLY, CDR2 FYNNEI. The V and J ends lost 4 bases and 6 bases, in that order; junction bases with no gene match: 4. The CDR3 consists of 15 residues. Sequencing used immunoSEQ multiplex PCR; TCRdb keeps in-frame clones, though not all of them. There are 300,000 to 450,000 clones in the sample; over 75% occur only once, and roughly 1% lies in the top ten. The rearrangement uses TRBV2 and TRBJ2-1, with 12 bases fitting TRBD2. The sample comprised PBMCs or T cells enriched from blood (not recorded which). The clonotype was recovered from a man aged 18 to 30 who had recovered from COVID-19. In DNA, the CDR3 is TGTGCCAGCAGTGGACTAGCGGGAGAACGCAATGAGCAGTTCTTC. Protein product: CASSGLAGERNEQFF.